One and the same sample provided the 20 T cell receptor beta chains below, sequenced in a study of blood T cell repertoires in COVID-19. The protocol was immunoSEQ multiplex PCR, while the TCRdb copy is restricted to in-frame clones and leaves out a portion. This table has almost 400,000 clones, about 90% appearing once. Material: PBMCs or T cells enriched from blood (not recorded which). The receptors stem from a woman aged 30 to 39 who had recovered from COVID-19.

The V gene is TRBV12-3 or TRBV12-4, the J gene TRBJ1-1, with D perhaps matching TRBD1 (6 bases). CDR3 size: 12 residues. Between the trimmed V and J ends, which lost 4 bases and 8 bases, there was a span of 11 bases. CDR3 loop: CASSYQGPEAFF. CDR3 DNA: TGTGCCAGCAGTTATCAGGGGCCGGAAGCTTTCTTT.

The chain joins TRBV3-1 (or the pseudogene TRBV3-2) to TRBJ2-5, with 12 bases fitting TRBD2. Looked up from germline, CDR1 is LGHDT and CDR2 is YNNKEL (reference sequence). The CDR3 is made up of 13 amino acids. V gave up 4 bases and J gave up 11 bases; unmatched junction bases: 5. Here the CDR3 DNA reads TGTGCCAGCAGCCCCGGACTAGCGGGATCTCAGTACTTC. Encoded protein: CASSPGLAGSQYF.

The J gene is TRBJ1-5, the V gene TRBV10-3; D may be TRBD1 (5 bases). The CDR3 is made up of 12 amino acids. Germline assignment: CDR1 ENHRY and CDR2 SYGVKD. V dropped 10 bases and J dropped 2 bases, with 9 bases sitting between them. For the CDR3, the DNA is TGTGCCACGGGGGATGGCAATCAGCCCCAGCATTTT. This encodes CATGDGNQPQHF.

The chain's CDR3 is CASSLAGGLDEKLFF. In nucleotides, the CDR3 is TGTGCCAGCAGCTTAGCGGGGGGGCTGGATGAAAAACTGTTTTTT. The chain couples TRBV11-2 to TRBJ1-4, with D possibly being TRBD1 (6 bases). The CDR3 is 15 amino acids. CDR1 is SGHAT and CDR2 is FQNNGV in the germline V gene. V gave up 1 base and J gave up 6 bases, with 12 bases separating them.

The chain uses TRBV29-1 and TRBJ1-2; TRBD1 might be the D (5 bases). The germline V gene has CDR1 SQVTM and CDR2 ANQGSEA. CDR3 size: 12 residues. The ends were cut back, 7 bases at V and 8 bases at J, with 17 bases in the middle. CDR3 coding DNA: TGCAGCGCGAATAGGAGGGGTTTGGGCTACACCTTC. It translates to CSANRRGLGYTF.

The chain recombines TRBV5-4 with TRBJ2-3; 11 bases fit TRBD2. The trim removed 2 bases at V and 0 bases at J, leaving 2 bases unmatched. Germline CDR1 and CDR2: SGHNT and YYREEE (reference sequence). The CDR3 is 16 residues long. Here the CDR3 reads CASSLGLAGSTDTQYF. In DNA, the CDR3 is TGTGCCAGCAGCTTAGGACTAGCGGGTAGCACAGATACGCAGTATTTT.

V and J are TRBV29-1 and TRBJ1-2; no definite D call. The germline V gene has CDR1 SQVTM and CDR2 ANQGSEA. This CDR3 has 14 amino acids. V dropped 4 bases and J dropped 4 bases, with 16 bases sitting between them. The CDR3 sequence is CSVGLIDAGYGYTF. In DNA, the CDR3 is TGCAGCGTTGGTTTAATCGACGCAGGCTATGGCTACACCTTC.

The CDR3 DNA reads TGTGCCACCAGTGACAGCTCTGGAAACACCATATATTTT. Translated: CATSDSSGNTIYF. This rearrangement joins TRBV24-1 to TRBJ1-3, with unresolved D. The germline V gene encodes CDR1 KGHDR and CDR2 SFDVKD. Trimming stripped 4 bases from V and 0 bases from J, with 3 bases between. The CDR3 runs to 13 residues.

CDR3 nucleotides: TGTGCCAGTCTGCGGGGACAGGGGGGCGAGCAGTACTTC. Translation: CASLRGQGGEQYF. The rearrangement links TRBV6-5 to TRBJ2-7; 11 bases are shared with TRBD1. Losses at the gene ends were 9 bases for V and 6 bases for J; bases not matched to a gene: 7. CDR1 MNHEY and CDR2 SVGAGI come from the germline V gene. The CDR3 extends over 13 amino acids.

This chain connects TRBV2 to TRBJ1-2, with 9 bases identical to TRBD1. The junction had 16 bases not matched to a gene; V was cut back by 8 bases and J by 6 bases. The germline V gene has CDR1 SNHLY and CDR2 FYNNEI. CDR3 size: 16 residues. The chain's CDR3 is CASPKKGTGRGDGYTF. The CDR3 nucleotides read TGTGCCAGCCCTAAAAAAGGGACAGGGAGAGGGGATGGCTACACCTTC.

The chain employs TRBV10-3 and TRBJ1-1; D is possibly TRBD1 (5 bases). The germline gives CDR1 ENHRY, CDR2 SYGVKD. This CDR3 contains 14 residues. With 3 bases removed from V and 5 bases from J, the gap between germline ends came to 13 bases. The CDR3 nucleotides read TGTGCCATCAGTGACCCCCGGGGGGGGACTGAAGCTTTCTTT. Protein: CAISDPRGGTEAFF.

The gene calls are TRBV3-1 (or the pseudogene TRBV3-2) and TRBJ2-5, with TRBD1 matching over 7 bases. This CDR3 comprises 15 residues. Germline V gives CDR1 LGHDT, CDR2 YNNKEL (reference sequence). J was trimmed by 1 base and V by 4 bases; bases with no gene match: 6. CDR3 loop: CASSLTGQVQETQYF. The CDR3 coding sequence is TGTGCCAGCAGCCTGACAGGACAGGTCCAAGAGACCCAGTACTTC.

This chain uses TRBV14 with TRBJ1-2, with 7 positions matching TRBD1. Germline CDR1 SGHDN, CDR2 FVKESK. This CDR3 has 15 residues. With V trimmed by 3 bases and J by 5 bases, 9 bases remained unmatched. Written as DNA, the CDR3 is TGTGCCAGCAGCCACGCAAACACAGGGGCGTATGGCTACACCTTC. The encoded protein is CASSHANTGAYGYTF.

This sequence joins TRBV11-2 and TRBJ1-1, with 7 bases matching TRBD1. Germline lookup yields CDR1 SGHAT and CDR2 FQNNGV. Trimming took 5 bases from V and 5 from J; bases not matched to a gene: 2. CDR3 length: 12 amino acids. This CDR3 is CASSPGGTEAFF. CDR3 DNA sequence: TGTGCCAGCAGCCCAGGGGGTACTGAAGCTTTCTTT.

The genes are TRBV25-1 and TRBJ1-2, with a tentative D call TRBD1 (6 bases). Germline lookup yields CDR1 MGHDK and CDR2 SYGVNS. This CDR3 has 13 amino acids. Trimming took off 3 bases at V and 4 bases at J, with 9 bases between the two ends. The CDR3 region is CASSEGQFYGYTF. The CDR3 DNA reads as TGTGCCAGCAGTGAGGGACAATTCTATGGCTACACCTTC.

The genes are TRBV29-1 and TRBJ2-5; 8 bases are a match to TRBD2. V trimming: 4 bases; J trimming: 5 bases; junction bases outside the gene matches: 6. Germline V gene lookup returns CDR1 SQVTM and CDR2 ANQGSEA. CDR3 size: 13 residues. The chain's CDR3 is CSVVGGRWETQYF. The CDR3 nucleotides are TGCAGCGTTGTGGGCGGGAGGTGGGAGACCCAGTACTTC. The variable domain in full, with the rest retrieved from reference TRBV29-1 and TRBJ2-5, is SAVISQKPSRDICQRGTSLTIQCQVDSQVTMMFWYRQQPGQSLTLIATANQGSEATYESGFVIDKFPISRPNLTFSTLTVSNMSPEDSSIYLCSVVGGRWETQYFGPGTRLLVL.

The rearrangement uses TRBV4-3 and TRBJ2-7; 7 positions agree with TRBD1. Unmatched junction bases numbered 4, after V lost 0 bases and J lost 5 bases. The CDR3 contains 14 residues. CDR1 and CDR2 from the germline V gene are LGHNA and YSLEER. CDR3 in amino acids: CASSQDSQGDEQYF. The CDR3, as DNA: TGCGCCAGCAGCCAAGATTCTCAGGGGGACGAGCAGTACTTC.

The J gene is TRBJ2-7, the V gene TRBV7-2; 9 bases fit TRBD1. The CDR3 totals 14 residues. Germline CDR1 reads SGHTA; CDR2 reads FQGNSA. After removal of 5 bases from V and 4 bases from J, the junction contained 6 bases not matched to a gene. CDR3 in amino acids: CASSPMTGGYEQYF. Here the CDR3 DNA reads TGTGCCAGCAGCCCAATGACAGGGGGGTACGAGCAGTACTTC.

This chain links TRBV10-3 with TRBJ1-2; D possibly corresponds to TRBD1 (5 bases). Trimming stripped 0 bases from V and 5 bases from J, with 7 bases between. The CDR3 has 13 residues. Germline V gene data show CDR1 as ENHRY and CDR2 as SYGVKD. The CDR3 loop reads CAISESGGYGYTF. Here the CDR3 DNA reads TGTGCCATCAGTGAGTCGGGGGGATATGGCTACACCTTC.

The chain joins TRBV6-5 to TRBJ1-1; 9 bases agree with TRBD1. Germline CDR1 reads MNHEY; CDR2 reads SVGAGI. This CDR3 comprises 15 residues. Trimming cost V 5 bases and J 5 bases; bases outside gene matches: 9. The DNA of the CDR3 is TGTGCCAGCAGTCCCCTGACAGGGGGTAGGACTGAAGCTTTCTTT. This gives the protein CASSPLTGGRTEAFF.